The sequence of this T cell receptor beta chain was determined in a study of cytomegalovirus exposure and HLA in healthy donors. Study information: The same platform was used for the approximately 120 validation repertoires as for the 650 to 800 first-cohort repertoires, as reported in a later analysis.

Produced via immunoSEQ multiplex PCR; TCRdb's table is partial and in-frame only. The sample consists of under 150,000 clones, more than 75% of them appearing once. This clone was seen only once. Its antigen is unidentified. General study findings and limits: Most TCR sequences showed up rarely, but some public TCRs showed up in many donors.

The germline V gene encodes CDR1 SGHRS and CDR2 YFSETQ. This CDR3 region has 14 residues. V was shortened by 4 bases and J by 1 base, with 8 bases between the two germline ends. The chain couples TRBV5-1 to TRBJ2-2; D perhaps matches TRBD2 (6 bases). This TCR came from a young man in good health and CMV-seropositive. The specimen sequenced was PBMCs. The CDR3 loop is CASSRLVNTGELFF. CDR3 nucleotide sequence: TGCGCCAGCAGCCGACTAGTGAACACCGGGGAGCTGTTTTTT.